The 31 T cell receptor beta chains below were found in one sample sequenced in a study of post-analysis software for immune sequencing data. Study conclusions and caveats: Compared with controls, patients had more of five TRBV segments, including TRBV5-6, TRBV5-1 and TRBV20-1.

The TCR beta cDNA libraries contained unique molecular identifiers. TCRdb reprocessed the PCR reads with MiXCR, giving one entry per CDR3 protein. The sample lists 740,000 or so distinct CDR3 sequences; approximately 57% were seen once. These TCRs are of unknown antigen specificity. Sequencing input: blood. The receptor source for this set is a girl aged 5 to 17 with multiple sclerosis.

The chain uses TRBV5-1 and TRBJ2-1; 13 bases are a match to TRBD2. The J segment lost 9 bases and the V segment lost 5 bases, leaving 14 bases of the junction unmatched. The germline CDR1 and CDR2 sequences are SGHRS and YFSETQ. The CDR3 contains 17 residues. CDR3 loop: CASSLTSGRSVRSEQFF. CDR3 nucleotides: TGCGCCAGCAGTTTGACTAGCGGGAGGTCGGTAAGGAGTGAGCAGTTCTTC.

This clonotype was counted between two and nine times. The chain couples TRBV6-4 to TRBJ2-1, with 13 bases fitting TRBD2. The CDR3 runs 14 residues. The V segment lost 5 bases and the J segment 10 bases; nucleotides outside the gene matches: 5. Germline V gene sequence: CDR1 MRHNA, CDR2 SNTAGT. DNA of the CDR3: TGTGCCAGCAGTCGGACTAGCGGGAGCGGAGAGCAGTTCTTC. Translation: CASSRTSGSGEQFF.

This clonotype was picked up a small number of times. V gene TRBV29-1 combines with J gene TRBJ2-7; D is tentatively TRBD1 or TRBD2 (5 bases each). The V gene lost 7 bases and the J gene lost 1 base, with 11 bases spanning the gap. CDR3 size: 12 residues. In germline, CDR1 is SQVTM, CDR2 ANQGSEA. The CDR3 region is CSGGLGSYEQYF. CDR3 nucleotides: TGCAGCGGGGGGTTAGGGTCCTACGAGCAGTACTTC.

The chain links TRBV20-1 to TRBJ2-1; TRBD2 aligns across 7 bases. Looked up from germline, CDR1 is DFQATT and CDR2 is SNEGSKA (reference sequence). The V and J ends lost 3 bases and 4 bases, in that order; junction bases with no gene match: 9. The CDR3 consists of 15 residues. DNA of the CDR3: TGCAGTGCTAGGTCCGTCCTGGGAGGGTACAATGAGCAGTTCTTC. Amino acid sequence: CSARSVLGGYNEQFF.

This clonotype came up many times. This chain joins TRBV27 and TRBJ1-2; D uncertain. V gave up 3 bases and J gave up 7 bases, with 12 bases separating them. This CDR3 comprises 13 residues. Germline values: CDR1 MNHEY, CDR2 SMNVEV (reference sequence). The CDR3 sequence is CASSFWNKGGYTF. The CDR3 coding sequence is TGTGCCAGCAGTTTTTGGAATAAGGGTGGCTACACCTTC.

This clonotype turned up a few times. The chain carries TRBV10-3 and TRBJ1-1; TRBD1 matches at 7 bases. V lost 4 bases to trimming and J lost 3 bases; unmatched junction nucleotides: 5. CDR1 and CDR2 from the germline V gene are ENHRY and SYGVKD. CDR3 length equals 14 residues. CDR3 loop: CAISVRQGDTEAFF. CDR3 bases: TGTGCCATCAGTGTTAGACAGGGTGACACTGAAGCTTTCTTT.

As DNA, the CDR3 is TGTGCCAGCAGCTTAGTAGTTAGCTCTAACTATGGCTACACCTTC. Protein product: CASSLVVSSNYGYTF. The V gene is TRBV7-2, the J gene TRBJ1-2; D remains ambiguous. V gave up 1 base and J gave up 0 bases, with 9 bases separating them. Germline-derived CDR1 and CDR2 are SGHTA and FQGNSA. The CDR3 is made up of 15 amino acids.

Only a few counts were recorded for this clonotype. The rearrangement joins TRBV6-1 to TRBJ1-5; D ambiguous. The germline gives CDR1 MNHNS, CDR2 SASEGT. This CDR3 has 13 residues. V lost 6 bases and J 4 bases, leaving 10 bases between the germline ends. The CDR3 bases are TGTGCCAGCAGGGCAGTCGCAAATCAGCCCCAGCATTTT. Amino acids: CASRAVANQPQHF.

This clonotype was counted a few times. V usage is TRBV7-3 and J usage is TRBJ1-2, with 9 bases that match TRBD1. Germline V gene sequence: CDR1 SGHTA, CDR2 FQGTGA. CDR3 length: 13 amino acids. With V trimmed by 5 bases and J by 6 bases, 4 bases remained unmatched. The CDR3: CASSLRQGDGYTF. The CDR3 bases are TGTGCCAGCAGCCTCAGACAGGGGGATGGCTACACCTTC.

CDR3 DNA sequence: TGTGCCTGGAAGATCTTGTCCCTGGACTCGACTACCTACGAGCAGTACTTC. Amino acid sequence: CAWKILSLDSTTYEQYF. The chain carries TRBV30 and TRBJ2-7; D might be TRBD2 (5 bases). V gave up 4 bases and J gave up 2 bases, with 24 bases separating them. Germline V gene sequence: CDR1 GTSNPN, CDR2 SVGIG (reference sequence). The CDR3 has 17 residues.

The chain employs TRBV5-1 and TRBJ2-3, with TRBD2 matching over 10 bases. Germline V lookup: CDR1 SGHRS, CDR2 YFSETQ. The ends lost 0 bases at V and 6 bases at J; junction bases unmatched: 7. This CDR3 is 16 amino acids long. CDR3 DNA sequence: TGCGCCAGCAGCTTGGGACGGCTAGCGGGAGTGGATACGCAGTATTTT. Protein product: CASSLGRLAGVDTQYF.

The V and J genes are TRBV13 and TRBJ2-5, with TRBD1 matching over 8 bases. The CDR3 runs 15 residues. CDR1 is PRHDT and CDR2 is FYEKMQ in the germline V gene (reference sequence). The ends lost 4 bases at V and 5 bases at J; junction bases unmatched: 9. In DNA form, the CDR3 reads TGTGCCAGCAGCTCCCCCCGACAGGGGCCGGAGACCCAGTACTTC. This sequence encodes CASSSPRQGPETQYF. The whole variable domain, remainder taken from reference TRBV13 and TRBJ2-5, is AAGVIQSPRHLIKEKRETATLKCYPIPRHDTVYWYQQGPGQDPQFLISFYEKMQSDKGSIPDRFSAQQFSDYHSELNMSSLELGDSALYFCASSSPRQGPETQYFGPGTRLLVL.

V is TRBV29-1 and J is TRBJ2-7; D gene ambiguous. CDR1 is SQVTM and CDR2 is ANQGSEA in the germline V gene. This CDR3 is 15 amino acids long. V was clipped by 0 bases and J by 3 bases, with 15 bases between them. CDR3 amino acids: CSVEDPGKKNYEQYF. CDR3 in DNA: TGCAGCGTTGAAGATCCAGGCAAAAAGAACTACGAGCAGTACTTC.

The chain has TRBV20-1 and TRBJ2-7, with 9 positions matching TRBD2. There are 16 residues in the CDR3. J lost 0 bases, V lost 3 bases, and 9 bases had no gene match. Germline CDR1 and CDR2: DFQATT and SNEGSKA (reference sequence). CDR3: CSARALAGPSSYEQYF. DNA of the CDR3: TGCAGTGCTAGGGCGCTAGCGGGGCCCAGCTCCTACGAGCAGTACTTC.

The chain carries TRBV11-2 and TRBJ2-5; D unresolved. The CDR3 sequence is 14 residues long. Germline V gene lookup returns CDR1 SGHAT and CDR2 FQNNGV. Deletions cut 5 bases from V and 1 base from J, with 11 bases between. The CDR3 loop is CASSEQAIQETQYF. The CDR3 nucleotides are TGTGCCAGCAGCGAACAAGCTATCCAAGAGACCCAGTACTTC.

This rearrangement joins TRBV20-1 to TRBJ2-5, with D possibly TRBD1 on 5 matching bases. Trimming stripped 6 bases from V and 0 bases from J, with 8 bases between. The CDR3 loop spans 12 amino acids. CDR1 and CDR2 (germline): DFQATT, SNEGSKA (reference sequence). The CDR3 reads CSAPQDQETQYF. The CDR3 DNA reads as TGCAGTGCGCCACAGGACCAAGAGACCCAGTACTTC.

The chain employs TRBV7-8 and TRBJ2-3; maybe TRBD1 (6 bases). This CDR3 region has 16 residues. V was trimmed by 3 bases and J by 2 bases, leaving 15 bases between them. CDR1 is SGHVS and CDR2 is FQNEAQ in the germline V gene. CDR3 in DNA: TGTGCCAGCAGCTTCAGGAGACAGGCCTACACAGATACGCAGTATTTT. Protein: CASSFRRQAYTDTQYF.

The chain links TRBV20-1 to TRBJ2-5; 16 bases are a match to TRBD2. The DNA end is more similar to TRBJ2-7, so the J call may be wrong. The CDR3 is 15 residues long. Germline V lookup: CDR1 DFQATT, CDR2 SNEGSKA (reference sequence). This chain's CDR3 is CSAGTSGRAWYEQYF. The CDR3 nucleotides read TGCAGTGCCGGGACTAGCGGGAGGGCCTGGTACGAGCAGTACTTC.

This chain joins TRBV27 and TRBJ2-5; TRBD1 might be the D (6 bases). Gene TRBJ2-7 matches the end of the DNA better, so the J call may be wrong. CDR3 length: 14 residues. From germline, CDR1 is MNHEY and CDR2 SMNVEV (reference sequence). The CDR3 reads CASSPPDRSYEQYF. CDR3 nucleotide sequence: TGTGCCAGCAGTCCGCCCGACAGGTCTTACGAGCAGTACTTC.

This clonotype was detected a few times. The chain uses TRBV12-5 and TRBJ2-7; unclear D gene. V was trimmed by 1 base and J by 3 bases, leaving 1 base between them. The CDR3 sequence is 11 residues long. The germline gives CDR1 LGHNT, CDR2 FRNRAP. The CDR3 DNA is TGTGCTAGTGGTTTGGGCTACGAGCAGTACTTC. It yields the protein CASGLGYEQYF.

This clonotype was seen only a few times. This chain connects TRBV29-1 to TRBJ2-7; 10 nucleotides line up with TRBD1. The ends lost 3 bases at V and 2 bases at J; junction bases unmatched: 4. The CDR3 loop spans 14 amino acids. Germline V gene sequence: CDR1 SQVTM, CDR2 ANQGSEA. Written as DNA, the CDR3 is TGCAGCGTTGACCCAGGGACAGGGGCCTACGAGCAGTACTTC. Translating gives CSVDPGTGAYEQYF.

This clonotype was detected a few times. V gene TRBV20-1 combines with J gene TRBJ2-1; D possibly matches TRBD1 or TRBD2 (5 bases each). Per germline, CDR1 DFQATT and CDR2 SNEGSKA (reference sequence). This CDR3 is built from 13 residues. The V end was cut by 3 bases, the J end by 5 bases, with 11 bases between. The CDR3 sequence: CSARGDRNNEQFF. For the CDR3, the DNA is TGCAGTGCTAGGGGGGATCGGAACAATGAGCAGTTCTTC.

This chain uses TRBV2 with TRBJ1-5; D uncertain. V dropped 0 bases and J dropped 4 bases, with 10 bases sitting between them. In germline, CDR1 is SNHLY, CDR2 FYNNEI. The CDR3 runs to 15 residues. The CDR3 DNA sequence: TGTGCCAGCAGTGAAGCCCCAACTTGGAATCAGCCCCAGCATTTT. Translating it yields CASSEAPTWNQPQHF.

V and J are TRBV7-9 and TRBJ2-7, with 11 bases identical to TRBD1. Germline values: CDR1 SEHNR, CDR2 FQNEAQ (reference sequence). V lost 5 bases to trimming and J lost 2 bases; unmatched junction nucleotides: 5. This CDR3 region has 15 residues. The CDR3 region has the DNA TGTGCCAGCAGCCTAGGGACAGGGGGAACCTACGAGCAGTACTTC. Its translation: CASSLGTGGTYEQYF.

The J gene is TRBJ2-1, the V gene TRBV10-3; D assignment may be TRBD1 or TRBD2 (6 bases each). V lost 6 bases and J lost 9, with 12 bases in between. Germline V lookup: CDR1 ENHRY, CDR2 SYGVKD. This CDR3 region has 12 residues. The CDR3 nucleotides are TGTGCCATCAGGGGGGCCGGGGGTGAGCAGTTCTTC. Translation gives CAIRGAGGEQFF.

This clonotype has more than one count but fewer than ten. This chain uses TRBV2 with TRBJ2-1, with TRBD1 matching over 7 bases. CDR1 is SNHLY and CDR2 is FYNNEI in the germline V gene. The trim removed 3 bases at V and 5 bases at J, leaving 7 bases unmatched. The CDR3 sequence is 15 residues long. The DNA of the CDR3 is TGTGCCAGCAGTGAGGGACAGCCAAGTCACAATGAGCAGTTCTTC. This encodes CASSEGQPSHNEQFF.

This clonotype was seen more than once but under ten times. This chain links TRBV12-3 or TRBV12-4 with TRBJ2-1; a weak D match, TRBD2 (6 bases). The length of the CDR3 is 17 residues. The V and J ends lost 3 bases and 10 bases respectively, with 25 bases between them. As DNA, the CDR3 is TGTGCCAGCAGTTTTCAAGGGACTCCCGCCCGCTCCTACGAGCAGTTCTTC. Its protein is CASSFQGTPARSYEQFF.

The chain joins TRBV29-1 to TRBJ1-5; D may be TRBD1 (5 bases). Germline loops: CDR1 SQVTM, CDR2 ANQGSEA. V lost 6 bases and J 3 bases, leaving 15 bases between the germline ends. CDR3 size: 14 residues. The CDR3 region is CSVAWGSFNQPQHF. CDR3 DNA: TGCAGCGTAGCTTGGGGCAGCTTCAATCAGCCCCAGCATTTT.

This clonotype was seen a single time. V usage is TRBV21-1 and J usage is TRBJ2-7; the table's D call, TRBD1, was not checked against the DNA. TRBV21-1 is recorded as a pseudogene. The CDR3 totals 14 residues. The CDR3 loop reads CASSPTWGGAEQYF. The CDR3 bases are TGTGCCAGCAGCCCAACTTGGGGCGGGGCAGAGCAGTACTTC.

V and J are TRBV7-9 and TRBJ2-5, with no clear D. This CDR3 is 15 amino acids long. Looked up from germline, CDR1 is SEHNR and CDR2 is FQNEAQ (reference sequence). V was clipped by 4 bases and J by 2 bases, with 14 bases between them. CDR3 amino acids: CASSSLDGGQETQYF. In nucleotides, the CDR3 is TGTGCCAGCAGCTCGCTGGACGGCGGTCAAGAGACCCAGTACTTC.

The V call is TRBV7-9, the J call TRBJ2-7, with D possibly matching TRBD1 (6 bases). The germline CDR1 and CDR2 sequences are SEHNR and FQNEAQ (reference sequence). V lost 6 bases, J lost 0 bases, and 18 bases lay in between. There are 16 residues in the CDR3. The CDR3 DNA reads TGTGCCAGCAGGGACGATTTGGGGGCAGTCTCCTACGAGCAGTACTTC. Translating it yields CASRDDLGAVSYEQYF.